This T cell receptor (beta chain) originates from a study of untreated major depressive disorder. General study findings and limits: In every subject, the five largest TRBV05-01 clones were private. The small study sample limits how generally findings apply.

Sequencing used immunoSEQ multiplex PCR; TCRdb keeps in-frame clones, though not all of them. The sample lists approximately 21,000 clones; roughly 86% were seen once. Turning to this clone: The antigen is not known.

Germline V gene data show CDR1 as SQVTM and CDR2 as ANQGSEA. This CDR3 has 15 residues. V trimming: 4 bases; J trimming: 7 bases; junction bases outside the gene matches: 11. V usage is TRBV29-1 and J usage is TRBJ2-1; 9 bases align to TRBD2. Sequencing input: CD4+ T cells from PBMCs. The clonotype was recovered from a woman in her thirties or forties in good health. This CDR3 reads CSVGGLAAQTNEQFF. The CDR3 region has the DNA TGCAGCGTTGGGGGACTAGCAGCTCAAACGAATGAGCAGTTCTTC.